This is a list of T cell receptor beta chains from one sample in a study of CD8 T cells in ankylosing spondylitis. TCRdb independently ran MiXCR on the 5' RACE reads; one entry per CDR3 protein. Seen here are approximately 250,000 distinct CDR3 sequences, approximately 8% observed once, and the top ten hold around 4.9%. The sequenced material came from blood, either unsorted or a sorted T cell fraction (not recorded which). The receptors shown here come from a female donor with ankylosing spondylitis or in good health (not recorded which). Each CDR3 is given with its conserved first and last residue. Each record gives: V gene, clone size, J gene, D gene, CDR3 protein, CDR3 DNA. The D gene is left open where the match is weak. Clone size, where shown, is once, few, many, or a class for clones that have expanded.

V: TRBV7-9; size: many; J: TRBJ2-6; D: -; CDR3: CASSPRQSGANVLTF; DNA: TGTGCCAGCAGCCCCCGACAGTCTGGGGCCAACGTCCTGACTTTC
V: TRBV5-1; size: many; J: TRBJ1-1; D: -; CDR3: CASSLFGRDTEAFF; DNA: TGCGCCAGCAGCTTGTTTGGCAGGGACACTGAAGCTTTCTTT
V: TRBV11-3; size: many; J: TRBJ2-2; D: -; CDR3: CASSPGTPNTGELFF; DNA: TGTGCCAGCAGCCCCGGGACGCCCAACACCGGGGAGCTGTTTTTT
V: TRBV4-1; size: -; J: TRBJ2-3; D: -; CDR3: CASSQVSTDTQYF; DNA: TGCGCCAGCAGCCAAGTCAGCACAGATACGCAGTATTTT
V: TRBV2; size: -; J: TRBJ1-2; D: -; CDR3: CAGFRGRQSYGYTF; DNA: TGTGCCGGCTTCCGGGGGAGGCAAAGCTATGGCTACACCTTC
V: TRBV12-3/TRBV12-4; size: -; J: TRBJ2-7; D: -; CDR3: CASSPLGLSDSYEQYF; DNA: TGTGCCAGCAGTCCCCTTGGACTGTCAGACTCCTACGAGCAGTACTTC
V: TRBV12-3/TRBV12-4; size: many; J: TRBJ2-7; D: TRBD1; CDR3: CASSLDRDAEQYF; DNA: TGTGCCAGCAGTTTGGACAGGGATGCCGAGCAGTACTTC
V: TRBV11-2; size: few; J: TRBJ2-1; D: TRBD2; CDR3: CASSFGPLKAGGVNEQFF; DNA: TGTGCCAGCAGCTTCGGACCCCTGAAAGCGGGAGGTGTAAATGAGCAGTTCTTC
V: TRBV18; size: many; J: TRBJ2-5; D: -; CDR3: CASSPQLGTQYF; DNA: TGTGCCAGCTCACCACAGCTGGGGACCCAGTACTTC
V: TRBV20-1; size: many; J: TRBJ2-2; D: -; CDR3: CSAGAPPITGELFF; DNA: TGCAGTGCTGGGGCCCCTCCAATCACCGGGGAGCTGTTTTTT
V: TRBV7-9; size: many; J: TRBJ2-7; D: -; CDR3: CASSPEWGAGEQYF; DNA: TGTGCCAGCAGCCCGGAATGGGGGGCCGGCGAGCAGTACTTC
V: TRBV7-6; size: many; J: TRBJ2-2; D: -; CDR3: CASSLARRGGELFF; DNA: TGTGCCAGCAGCTTAGCGAGGCGGGGCGGGGAGCTGTTTTTT
V: TRBV7-2; size: few; J: TRBJ2-1; D: TRBD2; CDR3: CASSLERGNEQFF; DNA: TGTGCCAGCAGCTTAGAGCGGGGCAATGAGCAGTTCTTC
V: TRBV5-1; size: many; J: TRBJ1-1; D: -; CDR3: CASLRDGGTEAFF; DNA: TGCGCCAGCCTCAGGGATGGCGGCACTGAAGCTTTCTTT
V: TRBV6-2/TRBV6-3; size: many; J: TRBJ1-1; D: -; CDR3: CASSYSGDNPRAEAFF; DNA: TGTGCCAGCAGTTACTCAGGGGACAACCCGAGAGCTGAAGCTTTCTTT
V: TRBV6-2/TRBV6-3; size: many; J: TRBJ1-5; D: TRBD1; CDR3: CASRPRDRLTYSNQPQHF; DNA: TGTGCCAGCCGACCGCGGGACAGGCTTACCTATAGCAATCAGCCCCAGCATTTT
V: TRBV30; size: -; J: TRBJ2-2; D: -; CDR3: CAWSQIGTGELFF; DNA: TGTGCCTGGAGCCAAATAGGCACCGGGGAGCTGTTTTTT